The 8 T cell receptor beta chains given below trace back to one sample, sequenced in a study of beta chain features in type 1 diabetes. General study findings and limits: Moderately but significantly shorter TCRB CDR3s were found in Type 1 diabetes patients in all four CD4+ subsets.

All of the isolated RNA was reverse transcribed, so expressed TCRB transcripts were sequenced. Produced via immunoSEQ multiplex PCR; TCRdb's table is partial and in-frame only. The sample has nearly 350,000 clones; 9.3% are singletons. No antigen has been identified for these receptors. Sample: central memory CD4+ T cells from blood. These receptors originate from a man aged 25 to 40 with type 1 diabetes.

This clone has more than one count but fewer than ten. The DNA of the CDR3 is TGTGCCAGCAGCTATTCTGGGACAGCCAATTCACCCCTCCACTTT. Amino acid sequence: CASSYSGTANSPLHF. The V and J genes are TRBV7-9 and TRBJ1-6; TRBD1 aligns across 7 bases. CDR3 length equals 15 residues. CDR1 and CDR2 from the germline V gene are SEHNR and FQNEAQ (reference sequence). V gave up 4 bases and J gave up 7 bases; unmatched junction bases: 7.

The chain uses TRBV4-1 and TRBJ1-1; 11 bases agree with TRBD1. Germline V gene lookup returns CDR1 MGHRA and CDR2 YSYEKL. The V gene end was trimmed by 3 bases and the J gene end by 8 bases; junction bases not matched to a gene: 8. This CDR3 has 15 amino acids. The CDR3 sequence: CASSHLDRGLSEAFF. CDR3 nucleotides: TGCGCCAGCAGCCACTTGGACAGGGGGCTTTCCGAAGCTTTCTTT.

A few counts support this clone. V and J are TRBV5-1 and TRBJ2-3; 11 nucleotides match TRBD2. J gave up 6 bases and V 3 bases, and 3 bases lay outside the gene matches. The CDR3 sequence is 14 residues long. Per the germline V gene, CDR1 is SGHRS and CDR2 is YFSETQ. The CDR3 is CASSSASGGDTQYF. The DNA of the CDR3 is TGCGCCAGCAGCTCGGCTAGCGGGGGGGATACGCAGTATTTT.

This chain links TRBV4-3 with TRBJ1-2; perhaps TRBD1 as D (6 bases). The CDR3 is made up of 15 amino acids. Germline V gene lookup returns CDR1 LGHNA and CDR2 YSLEER. V dropped 0 bases and J dropped 4 bases, with 12 bases sitting between them. CDR3 amino acids: CASSQDTGLAYGYTF. CDR3 nucleotide sequence: TGCGCCAGCAGCCAAGATACAGGGCTCGCCTATGGCTACACCTTC.

The CDR3 loop reads CASRAETGSQAYGYTF. For the CDR3, the DNA is TGTGCCAGCAGAGCCGAGACAGGGTCTCAGGCCTATGGCTACACCTTC. This sequence joins TRBV2 and TRBJ1-2, with 7 bases aligning to TRBD1. The CDR3 length is 16 residues. V dropped 6 bases and J dropped 4; count of bases not matched to a gene: 14. In germline, CDR1 is SNHLY, CDR2 FYNNEI.

This clone showed up just a few times. This chain uses TRBV7-9 with TRBJ2-5, with TRBD1 as a possible D gene (5 bases). The germline V gene encodes CDR1 SEHNR and CDR2 FQNEAQ (reference sequence). The CDR3 has 14 amino acids. V was shortened by 2 bases and J by 1 base, with 8 bases between the two germline ends. CDR3 sequence (DNA): TGTGCCAGCAGCTTACAACAGGTCCAAGAGACCCAGTACTTC. Translation gives CASSLQQVQETQYF.

This clone was observed a few times. The chain joins TRBV5-1 to TRBJ2-7; the D is unclear. The germline V gene has CDR1 SGHRS and CDR2 YFSETQ. There are 13 residues in the CDR3. The V end was cut by 0 bases, the J end by 1 base, with 5 bases between. CDR3 region: CASSLDRSYEQYF. CDR3 coding DNA: TGCGCCAGCAGCTTGGATAGGTCCTACGAGCAGTACTTC. The complete variable domain, with remaining parts taken from reference TRBV5-1 and TRBJ2-7, reads KAGVTQTPRYLIKTRGQQVTLSCSPISGHRSVSWYQQTPGQGLQFLFEYFSETQRNKGNFPGRFSGRQFSNSRSEMNVSTLELGDSALYLCASSLDRSYEQYFGPGTRLTVT.

The V and J genes are TRBV23-1 and TRBJ1-6; D possibly corresponds to TRBD1 (5 bases). TRBV23-1 belongs to the ORF category, with a function that is uncertain. The CDR3 contains 18 residues. V was trimmed by 1 base and J by 3 bases, leaving 16 bases between them. The CDR3 DNA is TGCGCCAGCAGTCAATGGGGCTGGCCCGACGGCTATAATTCACCCCTCCACTTT. It is translated as CASSQWGWPDGYNSPLHF.